This T cell receptor (beta chain) came from a study of CD8+ T cells in alopecia areata. Overall study: Treated patients' severity was scored by percentage of affected scalp area.

Treatment denoted: oral pan-JAK inhibitor, 5-10 mg twice daily. Individuals with alopecia areata gave both lesional scalp punch biopsies and peripheral blood for collection. Sorted populations comprised CD4+ and CD8+ T cells obtained from PBMCs. A note on this clone: Its cognate antigen is unknown.

After isolation, RNA underwent reverse transcription to generate cDNA as the sequencing template. Here immunoSEQ multiplex PCR was the method, and the copy in TCRdb shows in-frame clones only, minus some. This table holds 150,000 to 200,000 clones, roughly 70% found once. The study, taken as a whole, reports: An increase in clonality over normal scalp was evident in lesional scalp, especially alopecia totalis/universalis.

The sequence was obtained from a human donor with alopecia areata. The sample here was CD4+ T cells sorted from blood, taken around week 50, from a patient treated with tofacitinib.

The CDR3 nucleotides are TGTGCCAGCAGTTACTCGCGCGAGAGGACAGATACGCAGTATTTT. Translating it yields CASSYSRERTDTQYF. The rearrangement uses TRBV6-5 and TRBJ2-3; D gene uncertain. This CDR3 contains 15 residues. Trimming shortened V by 0 bases and J by 3 bases, and 10 bases separated the two germline ends. The germline gives CDR1 MNHEY, CDR2 SVGAGI.